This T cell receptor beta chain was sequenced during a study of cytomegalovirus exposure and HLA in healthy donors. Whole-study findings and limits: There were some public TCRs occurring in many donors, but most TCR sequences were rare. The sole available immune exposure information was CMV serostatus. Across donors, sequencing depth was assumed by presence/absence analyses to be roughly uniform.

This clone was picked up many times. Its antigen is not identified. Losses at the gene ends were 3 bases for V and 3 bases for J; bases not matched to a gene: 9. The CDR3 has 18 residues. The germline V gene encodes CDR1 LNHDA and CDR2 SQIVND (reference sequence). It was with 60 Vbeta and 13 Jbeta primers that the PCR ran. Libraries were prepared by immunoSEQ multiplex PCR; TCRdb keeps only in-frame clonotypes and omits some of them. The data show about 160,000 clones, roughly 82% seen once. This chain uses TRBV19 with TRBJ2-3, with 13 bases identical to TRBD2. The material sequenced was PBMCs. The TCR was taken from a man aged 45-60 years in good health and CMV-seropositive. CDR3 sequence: CASSIAPGTSGITDTQYF. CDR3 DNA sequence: TGTGCCAGTAGTATCGCTCCCGGGACTAGCGGGATTACAGATACGCAGTATTTT. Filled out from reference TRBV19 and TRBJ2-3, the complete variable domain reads DGGITQSPKYLFRKEGQNVTLSCEQNLNHDAMYWYRQDPGQGLRLIYYSQIVNDFQKGDIAEGYSVSREKKESFPLTVTSAQKNPTAFYLCASSIAPGTSGITDTQYFGPGTRLTVL.